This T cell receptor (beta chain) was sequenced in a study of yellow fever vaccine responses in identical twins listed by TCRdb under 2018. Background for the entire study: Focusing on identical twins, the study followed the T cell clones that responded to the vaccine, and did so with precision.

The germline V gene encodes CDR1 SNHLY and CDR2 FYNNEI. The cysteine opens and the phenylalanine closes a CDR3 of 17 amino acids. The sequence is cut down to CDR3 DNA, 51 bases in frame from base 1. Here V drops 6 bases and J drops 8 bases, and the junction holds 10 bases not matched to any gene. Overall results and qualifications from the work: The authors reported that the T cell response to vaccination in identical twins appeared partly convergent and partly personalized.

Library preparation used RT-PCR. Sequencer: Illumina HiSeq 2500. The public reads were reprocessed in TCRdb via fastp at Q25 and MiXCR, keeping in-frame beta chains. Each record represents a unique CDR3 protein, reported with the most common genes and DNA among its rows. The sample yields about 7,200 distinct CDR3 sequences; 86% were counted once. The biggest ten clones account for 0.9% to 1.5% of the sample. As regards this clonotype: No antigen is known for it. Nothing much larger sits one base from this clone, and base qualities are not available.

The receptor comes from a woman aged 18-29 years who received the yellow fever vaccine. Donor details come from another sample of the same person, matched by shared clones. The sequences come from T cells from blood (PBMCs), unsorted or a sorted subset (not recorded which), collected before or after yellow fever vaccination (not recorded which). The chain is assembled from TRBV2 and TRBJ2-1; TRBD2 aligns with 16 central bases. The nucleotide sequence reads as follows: TGTGCCAGCAGGACTATGGGACTAGCGGGAGGGATAGATGAGCAGTTCTTC. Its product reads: CASRTMGLAGGIDEQFF.